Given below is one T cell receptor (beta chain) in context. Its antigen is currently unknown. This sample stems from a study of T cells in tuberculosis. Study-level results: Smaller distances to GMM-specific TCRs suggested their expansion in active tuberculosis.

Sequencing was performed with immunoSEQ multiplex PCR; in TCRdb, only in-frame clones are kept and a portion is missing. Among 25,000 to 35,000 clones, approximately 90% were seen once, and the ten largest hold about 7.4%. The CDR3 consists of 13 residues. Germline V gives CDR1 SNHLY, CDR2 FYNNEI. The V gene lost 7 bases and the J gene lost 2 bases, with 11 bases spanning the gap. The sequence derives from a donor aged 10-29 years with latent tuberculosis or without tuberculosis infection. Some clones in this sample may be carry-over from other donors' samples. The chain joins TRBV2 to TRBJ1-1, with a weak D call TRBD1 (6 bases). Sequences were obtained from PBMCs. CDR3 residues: CASTRTANTEAFF. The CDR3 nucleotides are TGTGCCAGCACTCGGACAGCTAACACTGAAGCTTTCTTT.